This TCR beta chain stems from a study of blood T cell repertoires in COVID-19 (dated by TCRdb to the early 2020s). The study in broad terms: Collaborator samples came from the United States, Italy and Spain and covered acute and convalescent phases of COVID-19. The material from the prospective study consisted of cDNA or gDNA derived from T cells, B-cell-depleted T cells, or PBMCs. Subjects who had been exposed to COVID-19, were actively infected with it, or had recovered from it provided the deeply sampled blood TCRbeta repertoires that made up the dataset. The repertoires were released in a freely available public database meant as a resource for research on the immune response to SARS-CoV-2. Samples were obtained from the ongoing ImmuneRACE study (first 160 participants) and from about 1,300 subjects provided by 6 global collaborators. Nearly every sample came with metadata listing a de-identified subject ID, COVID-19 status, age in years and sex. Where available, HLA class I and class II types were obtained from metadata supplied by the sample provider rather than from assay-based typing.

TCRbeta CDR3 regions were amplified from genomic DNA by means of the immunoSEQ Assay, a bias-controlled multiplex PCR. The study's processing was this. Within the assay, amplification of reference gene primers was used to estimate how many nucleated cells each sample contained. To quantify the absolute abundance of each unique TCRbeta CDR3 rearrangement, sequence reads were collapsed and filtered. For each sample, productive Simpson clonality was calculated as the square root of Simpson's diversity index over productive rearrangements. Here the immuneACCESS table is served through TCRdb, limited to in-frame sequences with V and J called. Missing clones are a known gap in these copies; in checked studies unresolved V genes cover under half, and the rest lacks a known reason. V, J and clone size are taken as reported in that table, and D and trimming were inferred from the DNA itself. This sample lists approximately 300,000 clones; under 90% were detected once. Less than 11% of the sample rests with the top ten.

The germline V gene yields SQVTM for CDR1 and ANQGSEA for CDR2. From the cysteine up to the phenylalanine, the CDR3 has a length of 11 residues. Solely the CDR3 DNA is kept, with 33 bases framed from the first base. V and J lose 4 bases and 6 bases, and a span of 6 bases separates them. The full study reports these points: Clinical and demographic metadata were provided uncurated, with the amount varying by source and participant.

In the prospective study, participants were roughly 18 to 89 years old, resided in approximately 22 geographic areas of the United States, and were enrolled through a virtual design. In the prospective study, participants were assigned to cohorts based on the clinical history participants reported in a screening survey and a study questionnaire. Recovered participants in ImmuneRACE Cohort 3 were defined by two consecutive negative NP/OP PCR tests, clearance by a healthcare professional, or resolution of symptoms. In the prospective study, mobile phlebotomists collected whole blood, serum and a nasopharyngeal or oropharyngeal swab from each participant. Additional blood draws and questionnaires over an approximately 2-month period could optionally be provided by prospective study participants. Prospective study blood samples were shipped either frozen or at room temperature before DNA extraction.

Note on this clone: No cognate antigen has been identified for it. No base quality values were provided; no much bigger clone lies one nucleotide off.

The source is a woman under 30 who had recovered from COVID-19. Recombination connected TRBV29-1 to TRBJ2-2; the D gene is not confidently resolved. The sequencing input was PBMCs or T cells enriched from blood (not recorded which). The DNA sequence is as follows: TGCAGCGTTGCAGTTGCCGGGGAGCTGTTTTTT. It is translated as CSVAVAGELFF.